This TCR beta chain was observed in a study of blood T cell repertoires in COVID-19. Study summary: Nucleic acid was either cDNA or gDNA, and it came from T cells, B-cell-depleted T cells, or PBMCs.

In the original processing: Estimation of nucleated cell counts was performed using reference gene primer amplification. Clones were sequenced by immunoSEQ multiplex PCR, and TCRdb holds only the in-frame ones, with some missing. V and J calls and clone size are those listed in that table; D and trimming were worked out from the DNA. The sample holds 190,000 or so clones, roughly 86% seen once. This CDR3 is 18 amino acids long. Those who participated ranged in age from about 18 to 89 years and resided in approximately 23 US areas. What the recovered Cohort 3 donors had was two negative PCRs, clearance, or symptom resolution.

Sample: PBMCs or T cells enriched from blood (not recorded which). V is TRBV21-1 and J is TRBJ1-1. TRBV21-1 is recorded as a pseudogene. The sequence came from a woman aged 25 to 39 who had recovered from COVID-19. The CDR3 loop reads CASSNGPEFTGGGTEAFF. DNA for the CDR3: TGTGCCAGCAGCAATGGGCCAGAATTCACCGGGGGAGGCACTGAAGCTTTCTTT.